One sample yielded the 26 T cell receptor beta chains listed below, sequenced in a study of T cells after posttransplantation cyclophosphamide. Using immunoSEQ multiplex PCR, the repertoire was profiled, and TCRdb retains in-frame clones only, with some absent. The data hold some 53,000 clones, with approximately 86% observed a single time. The sample was PBMCs. The receptors shown here come from a man under 40 with a blood cancer, CMV-positive, and with a related stem cell donor.

V and J are TRBV5-1 and TRBJ2-1, with D possibly matching TRBD2 (5 bases). V dropped 0 bases and J dropped 9 bases, with 13 bases sitting between them. The length of the CDR3 is 14 residues. CDR1 is SGHRS, CDR2 YFSETQ, per germline. The CDR3, as DNA: TGCGCCAGCAGCTTGGCCGGGGTTATGGGTGAGCAGTTCTTC. Translation: CASSLAGVMGEQFF. Based on the CDR3 plus reference TRBV5-1 and TRBJ2-1, the full variable domain is KAGVTQTPRYLIKTRGQQVTLSCSPISGHRSVSWYQQTPGQGLQFLFEYFSETQRNKGNFPGRFSGRQFSNSRSEMNVSTLELGDSALYLCASSLAGVMGEQFFGPGTRLTVL.

The chain employs TRBV7-3 and TRBJ2-5; maybe TRBD1 (5 bases). CDR1 and CDR2 (germline): SGHTA, FQGTGA. This CDR3 region has 14 residues. V lost 2 bases and J lost 5, with 12 bases in between. The CDR3 sequence is CASSLQAGKETQYF. The CDR3 coding sequence is TGTGCCAGCAGCTTACAAGCAGGGAAGGAGACCCAGTACTTC. The entire variable domain, with the rest obtained from reference TRBV7-3 and TRBJ2-5, is as follows: GAGVSQTPSNKVTEKGKYVELRCDPISGHTALYWYRQSLGQGPEFLIYFQGTGAADDSGLPNDRFFAVRPEGSVSTLKIQRTERGDSAVYLCASSLQAGKETQYFGPGTRLLVL.

The gene calls are TRBV5-1 and TRBJ2-1, with TRBD2 matching 11 bases. V was pared by 3 bases and J by 6 bases, with 5 bases of the junction left unmatched. This CDR3 is 15 amino acids long. The germline V gene encodes CDR1 SGHRS and CDR2 YFSETQ. The CDR3 DNA sequence: TGCGCCAGCAGCTCGGCACTAGCGGGGGTCAATGAGCAGTTCTTC. It encodes CASSSALAGVNEQFF.

The chain has TRBV18 and TRBJ2-2, with D possibly TRBD2 on 6 matching bases. V lost 2 bases and J lost 4, with 20 bases in between. The CDR3 covers 18 residues. CDR1 is KGHSH, CDR2 LQKENI, per germline. CDR3 in DNA: TGTGCCAGCTCACCAACAGTCGTCGGGCCCGGGGGCACCGGGGAGCTGTTTTTT. It yields the protein CASSPTVVGPGGTGELFF.

The chain links TRBV19 to TRBJ2-7; 8 nucleotides line up with TRBD2. This CDR3 comprises 14 residues. Per the germline V gene, CDR1 is LNHDA and CDR2 is SQIVND (reference sequence). Trimming cost V 5 bases and J 3 bases; bases outside gene matches: 6. Here the CDR3 reads CASSPGLEGYEQYF. CDR3 in DNA: TGTGCCAGTAGTCCGGGACTAGAGGGCTACGAGCAGTACTTC.

The rearrangement uses TRBV2 and TRBJ2-1, with 9 positions matching TRBD2. Looked up from germline, CDR1 is SNHLY and CDR2 is FYNNEI. V was clipped by 6 bases and J by 4 bases; unmatched bases: 7. The CDR3 totals 15 residues. CDR3 residues: CASRLETSGYNEQFF. The CDR3 nucleotides read TGTGCCAGCAGATTGGAGACTAGCGGTTACAATGAGCAGTTCTTC. The whole variable domain, filled in from reference TRBV2 and TRBJ2-1, reads EPEVTQTPSHQVTQMGQEVILRCVPISNHLYFYWYRQILGQKVEFLVSFYNNEISEKSEIFDDQFSVERPDGSNFTLKIRSTKLEDSAMYFCASRLETSGYNEQFFGPGTRLTVL.

This clone has only one observation. The rearrangement links TRBV19 to TRBJ2-5; TRBD2 agrees at 14 bases. The CDR3 spans 18 residues. Germline CDR1 and CDR2: LNHDA and SQIVND (reference sequence). Unmatched junction bases numbered 13, after V lost 5 bases and J lost 5 bases. CDR3 sequence reads: CASSVDGTSGRRWETQYF. DNA for the CDR3: TGTGCCAGTAGTGTTGACGGGACTAGCGGGAGACGATGGGAGACCCAGTACTTC.

The rearrangement joins TRBV9 to TRBJ2-7; TRBD2 is a possible D gene (5 bases). This CDR3 region has 16 residues. Trimming took 2 bases from V and 1 from J, leaving 16 bases between them. CDR1 and CDR2 (germline): SGDLS, YYNGEE. CDR3 in DNA: TGTGCCAGCAGCGTCTACCCGGACTCACAATCCTACGAGCAGTACTTC. Encoded protein: CASSVYPDSQSYEQYF.

This clone was observed a handful of times. V and J are TRBV10-3 and TRBJ2-6; D unresolved. This CDR3 has 17 residues. Trimming took off 3 bases at V and 0 bases at J, with 12 bases between the two ends. CDR1 is ENHRY and CDR2 is SYGVKD in the germline V gene. CDR3 bases: TGTGCCATCAGTGAAAGCGATTCCCACTCTGGGGCCAACGTCCTGACTTTC. Protein: CAISESDSHSGANVLTF.

J is TRBJ2-1 and V is TRBV29-1, with 11 bases matching TRBD1. The CDR3 has 17 residues. V lost 4 bases to trimming and J lost 0 bases; unmatched junction nucleotides: 8. CDR1 and CDR2 (germline): SQVTM, ANQGSEA. This chain's CDR3 is CSVVGTGGRISYNEQFF. DNA for the CDR3: TGCAGCGTTGTAGGGACAGGGGGTAGAATCTCCTACAATGAGCAGTTCTTC.

The V and J genes are TRBV2 and TRBJ2-3; tentative D call: TRBD2 (5 bases). Germline values: CDR1 SNHLY, CDR2 FYNNEI. CDR3 length: 14 residues. The V end lost 1 base, the J end lost 6 bases, and 11 bases lay between the germline ends. CDR3 nucleotide sequence: TGTGCCAGCAGTGAAGGAGGGAGACGGGATACGCAGTATTTT. It is translated as CASSEGGRRDTQYF.

V usage is TRBV6-5 and J usage is TRBJ2-2; TRBD2 aligns across 7 bases. V shed 0 bases, J shed 2 bases, and the junction held 3 bases outside the gene matches. The CDR3 contains 16 residues. The V gene's germline CDR1 is MNHEY and CDR2 SVGAGI. CDR3 DNA sequence: TGTGCCAGCAGTTACTCCACTAGCGTAAACACCGGGGAGCTGTTTTTT. It yields the protein CASSYSTSVNTGELFF.

The chain couples TRBV19 to TRBJ1-5; possible D gene TRBD1, 5 bases. The CDR3 loop spans 16 amino acids. Germline CDR1 reads LNHDA; CDR2 reads SQIVND (reference sequence). V lost 5 bases and J 3 bases, leaving 17 bases between the germline ends. CDR3 loop: CASSPGAGRTNQPQHF. The CDR3 DNA is TGTGCCAGTAGTCCTGGAGCAGGGAGGACCAATCAGCCCCAGCATTTT. The full variable domain, rest sourced from reference TRBV19 and TRBJ1-5, is DGGITQSPKYLFRKEGQNVTLSCEQNLNHDAMYWYRQDPGQGLRLIYYSQIVNDFQKGDIAEGYSVSREKKESFPLTVTSAQKNPTAFYLCASSPGAGRTNQPQHFGDGTRLSIL.

As concerns this clone: The junction does not match germline at one end; this may be a read error. V is TRBV7-7 and J is TRBJ2-7, with 10 bases identical to TRBD1. The CDR3 totals 15 residues. The germline V gene has CDR1 SSHAT and CDR2 FNYEAQ (reference sequence). CDR3 coding DNA: TGTGCTAGCAGCCCCCGGACAGGGGGTCCCTACGAGCAGTACTTC. Its translation: CASSPRTGGPYEQYF.

This clone turned up a few times. The CDR3 sequence is CASIRLASYNEQFF. The DNA for the CDR3 is TGTGCCAGCATCAGACTAGCGAGCTACAATGAGCAGTTCTTC. V usage is TRBV6-1 and J usage is TRBJ2-1, with 8 bases aligning to TRBD2. The trim removed 7 bases at V and 3 bases at J, leaving 5 bases unmatched. The germline V gene has CDR1 MNHNS and CDR2 SASEGT. CDR3 length: 14 residues.

The chain is built from TRBV5-1 and TRBJ2-3, with D possibly being TRBD1 (5 bases). The CDR3 has 15 amino acids. CDR1 SGHRS and CDR2 YFSETQ come from the germline V gene. Deletions cut 1 base from V and 1 base from J, with 10 bases between. CDR3 region: CASSLIGDGTDTQYF. CDR3 bases: TGCGCCAGCAGCTTGATAGGGGATGGCACAGATACGCAGTATTTT.

The chain carries TRBV28 and TRBJ2-5; 9 positions match TRBD1. Losses at the gene ends were 4 bases for V and 2 bases for J; bases not matched to a gene: 5. The CDR3 is made up of 15 amino acids. Germline CDR1 is MDHEN and CDR2 is SYDVKM. The DNA for the CDR3 is TGTGCCAGCAGTTCGGGACAGGGAGGGCAAGAGACCCAGTACTTC. Amino acid sequence: CASSSGQGGQETQYF.

This clone has a single count. V is TRBV19 and J is TRBJ2-7; 9 bases fit TRBD2. V was clipped by 7 bases and J by 5 bases; unmatched bases: 12. Germline V gives CDR1 LNHDA, CDR2 SQIVND (reference sequence). The CDR3 sequence is 15 residues long. The DNA of the CDR3 is TGTGCCAGTACCCGTCAAGCGGGAGGTCGACACGAGCAGTACTTC. It encodes CASTRQAGGRHEQYF.

The chain links TRBV18 to TRBJ1-1; TRBD1 aligns across 7 bases. CDR1 and CDR2 from the germline V gene are KGHSH and LQKENI. J gave up 0 bases and V 2 bases, and 6 bases lay outside the gene matches. This CDR3 region has 16 residues. CDR3 protein: CASSPSPGQLNTEAFF. The DNA of the CDR3 is TGTGCCAGCTCACCATCTCCGGGACAGTTGAACACTGAAGCTTTCTTT.

The rearrangement uses TRBV5-1 and TRBJ2-5; D perhaps matches TRBD1 (6 bases). Trimming removed 4 bases from V and 1 base from J, with 11 bases in between. CDR3 length: 14 residues. Germline V gives CDR1 SGHRS, CDR2 YFSETQ. This chain's CDR3 is CASSPGHRQETQYF. In nucleotides, the CDR3 is TGCGCCAGCAGCCCGGGACATCGCCAAGAGACCCAGTACTTC. The full variable domain, in which reference TRBV5-1 and TRBJ2-5 provide the parts outside the CDR3, is KAGVTQTPRYLIKTRGQQVTLSCSPISGHRSVSWYQQTPGQGLQFLFEYFSETQRNKGNFPGRFSGRQFSNSRSEMNVSTLELGDSALYLCASSPGHRQETQYFGPGTRLLVL.

The chain uses TRBV19 and TRBJ1-4, with 7 positions matching TRBD1. From germline, CDR1 is LNHDA and CDR2 SQIVND (reference sequence). Trimming at V came to 5 bases and at J to 0 bases, leaving 6 bases not matched to a gene. This CDR3 has 16 amino acids. The CDR3 region is CASSRQGPTTNEKLFF. The CDR3 DNA reads TGTGCCAGTAGTCGACAGGGACCAACAACTAATGAAAAACTGTTTTTT.

V is TRBV2 and J is TRBJ1-1, with no clear D. Germline values: CDR1 SNHLY, CDR2 FYNNEI. The CDR3 spans 13 residues. V was clipped by 7 bases and J by 7 bases, with 16 bases between them. CDR3 nucleotide sequence: TGTGCCAGCACCCGGGGTCTAAGGTTTGAAGCTTTCTTT. It encodes CASTRGLRFEAFF.

This chain connects TRBV9 to TRBJ2-1; 9 nucleotides align to TRBD2. Unmatched junction bases numbered 2, after V lost 0 bases and J lost 4 bases. CDR1 is SGDLS and CDR2 is YYNGEE in the germline V gene. The CDR3 contains 15 residues. Written as DNA, the CDR3 is TGTGCCAGCAGCGTAGGAGCGGGAGGATACAATGAGCAGTTCTTC. Translated: CASSVGAGGYNEQFF. The full variable domain, with the rest looked up from reference TRBV9 and TRBJ2-1, is DSGVTQTPKHLITATGQRVTLRCSPRSGDLSVYWYQQSLDQGLQFLIQYYNGEERAKGNILERFSAQQFPDLHSELNLSSLELGDSALYFCASSVGAGGYNEQFFGPGTRLTVL.

The gene calls are TRBV7-3 and TRBJ2-3, with 8 nucleotides matching TRBD1. Germline V gene sequence: CDR1 SGHTA, CDR2 FQGTGA. This CDR3 spans 15 amino acids. V gave up 5 bases and J gave up 3 bases; unmatched junction bases: 7. The CDR3 nucleotides are TGTGCCAGCAGCCCCCGGACAGGGAAGACAGATACGCAGTATTTT. It encodes CASSPRTGKTDTQYF.

The chain has TRBV5-5 and TRBJ1-4, with unresolved D. V was trimmed by 2 bases and J by 1 base, leaving 9 bases between them. Per germline, CDR1 SGHKS and CDR2 YYEKEE (reference sequence). There are 15 residues in the CDR3. The CDR3 DNA reads as TGTGCCAGCAGCTTCGACCCGGGAACTAATGAAAAACTGTTTTTT. This encodes CASSFDPGTNEKLFF.

This clone was observed once. J is TRBJ2-1 and V is TRBV7-8, with 13 bases aligning to TRBD2. CDR3 length: 17 amino acids. V lost 3 bases and J lost 7; bases outside the gene matches: 9. Germline V gene sequence: CDR1 SGHVS, CDR2 FQNEAQ. The CDR3: CASSFSRLAGGSNEQFF. The DNA of the CDR3 is TGTGCCAGCAGCTTTTCAAGACTAGCGGGAGGATCGAATGAGCAGTTCTTC.